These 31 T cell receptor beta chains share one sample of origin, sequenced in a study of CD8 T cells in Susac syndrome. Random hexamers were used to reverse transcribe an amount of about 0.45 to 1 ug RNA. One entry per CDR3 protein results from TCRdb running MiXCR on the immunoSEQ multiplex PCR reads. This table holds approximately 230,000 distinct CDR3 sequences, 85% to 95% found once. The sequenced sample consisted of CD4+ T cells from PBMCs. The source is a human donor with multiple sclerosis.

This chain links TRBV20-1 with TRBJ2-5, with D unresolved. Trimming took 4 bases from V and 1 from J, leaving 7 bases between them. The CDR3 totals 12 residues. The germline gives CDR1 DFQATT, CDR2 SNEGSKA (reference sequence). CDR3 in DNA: TGCAGTGCTATGGCAGTCCAAGAGACCCAGTACTTC. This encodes CSAMAVQETQYF.

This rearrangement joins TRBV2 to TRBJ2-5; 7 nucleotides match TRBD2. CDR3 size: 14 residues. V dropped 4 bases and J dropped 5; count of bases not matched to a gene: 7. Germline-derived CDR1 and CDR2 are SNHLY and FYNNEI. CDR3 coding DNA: TGTGCCAGCAGTGGAGCCTGGGGAGGGGAGACCCAGTACTTC. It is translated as CASSGAWGGETQYF.

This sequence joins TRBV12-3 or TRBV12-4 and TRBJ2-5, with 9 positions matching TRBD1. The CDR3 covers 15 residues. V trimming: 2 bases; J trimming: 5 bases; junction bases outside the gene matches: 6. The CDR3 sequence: CASSLPGQGPETQYF. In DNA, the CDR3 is TGTGCCAGCAGTTTACCGGGACAGGGCCCCGAGACCCAGTACTTC.

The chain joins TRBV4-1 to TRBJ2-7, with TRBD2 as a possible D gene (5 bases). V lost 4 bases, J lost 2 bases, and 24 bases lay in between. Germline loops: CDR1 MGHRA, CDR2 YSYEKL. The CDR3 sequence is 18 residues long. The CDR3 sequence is CASSLGSPRGASPYEQYF. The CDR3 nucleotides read TGCGCCAGCAGCCTGGGCTCTCCTCGGGGAGCATCCCCCTACGAGCAGTACTTC.

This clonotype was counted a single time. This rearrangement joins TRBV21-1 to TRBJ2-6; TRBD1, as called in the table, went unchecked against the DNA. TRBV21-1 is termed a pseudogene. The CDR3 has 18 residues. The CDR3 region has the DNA TGTGCCAGCAGCCCCCGGGACAGGGATTTTCCTGGGGCCAACGTCCTGACTTTC. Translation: CASSPRDRDFPGANVLTF.

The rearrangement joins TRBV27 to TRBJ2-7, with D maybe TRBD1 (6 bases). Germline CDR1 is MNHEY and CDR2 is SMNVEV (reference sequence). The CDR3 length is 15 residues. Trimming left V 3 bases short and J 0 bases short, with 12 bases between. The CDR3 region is CASSLRQGISYEQYF. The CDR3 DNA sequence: TGTGCCAGCAGTTTGAGGCAGGGGATCTCCTACGAGCAGTACTTC.

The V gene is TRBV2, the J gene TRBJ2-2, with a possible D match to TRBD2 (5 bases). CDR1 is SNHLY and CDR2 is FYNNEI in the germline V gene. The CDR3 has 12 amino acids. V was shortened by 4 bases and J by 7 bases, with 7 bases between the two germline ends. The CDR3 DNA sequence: TGTGCCAGCAGTGGGGAGATCGGGGAGCTGTTTTTT. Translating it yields CASSGEIGELFF.

In DNA, the CDR3 is TGTGCCAGCAGCCAAGACAGGTTCTACGAGCAGTACTTC. Protein product: CASSQDRFYEQYF. This chain joins TRBV11-2 and TRBJ2-7; tentatively, D is TRBD1 (6 bases). CDR1 and CDR2 from the germline V gene are SGHAT and FQNNGV. The CDR3 totals 13 residues. The V end was cut by 5 bases, the J end by 3 bases, with 11 bases between.

The CDR3 loop reads CATRSGTGGHTEAFF. In DNA form, the CDR3 reads TGTGCCACCAGGAGTGGAACAGGCGGACACACTGAAGCTTTCTTT. The rearrangement joins TRBV24-1 to TRBJ1-1; weak D call: TRBD1 (5 bases). Per the germline V gene, CDR1 is KGHDR and CDR2 is SFDVKD. Trimming stripped 7 bases from V and 3 bases from J, with 17 bases between. CDR3 size: 15 residues.

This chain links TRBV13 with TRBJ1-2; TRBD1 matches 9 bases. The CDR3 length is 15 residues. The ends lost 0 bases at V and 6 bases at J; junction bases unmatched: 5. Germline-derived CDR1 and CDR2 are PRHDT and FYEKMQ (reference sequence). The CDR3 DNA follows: TGTGCCAGCAGCTTAGGCGGGACAGGGAGGGATGGCTACACCTTC. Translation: CASSLGGTGRDGYTF.

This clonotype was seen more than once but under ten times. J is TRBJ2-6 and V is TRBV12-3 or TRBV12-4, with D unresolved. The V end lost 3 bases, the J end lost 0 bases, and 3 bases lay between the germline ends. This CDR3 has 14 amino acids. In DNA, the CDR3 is TGTGCCAGCAGTTTTAGCTCTGGGGCCAACGTCCTGACTTTC. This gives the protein CASSFSSGANVLTF.

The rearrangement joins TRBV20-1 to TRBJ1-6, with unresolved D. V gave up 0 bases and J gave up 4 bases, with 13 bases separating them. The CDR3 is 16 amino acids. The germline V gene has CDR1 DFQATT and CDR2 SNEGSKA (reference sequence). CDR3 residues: CSARDMAVDYNSPLHF. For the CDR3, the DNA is TGCAGTGCTAGAGATATGGCAGTAGATTATAATTCACCCCTCCACTTT.

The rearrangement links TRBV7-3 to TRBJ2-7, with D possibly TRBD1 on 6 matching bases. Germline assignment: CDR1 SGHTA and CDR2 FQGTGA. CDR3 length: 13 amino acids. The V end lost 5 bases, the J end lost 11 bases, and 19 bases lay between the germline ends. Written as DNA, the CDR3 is TGTGCCAGCAGCCCTGGTTTGGGTCAGGGGAAGTACTTC. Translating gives CASSPGLGQGKYF.

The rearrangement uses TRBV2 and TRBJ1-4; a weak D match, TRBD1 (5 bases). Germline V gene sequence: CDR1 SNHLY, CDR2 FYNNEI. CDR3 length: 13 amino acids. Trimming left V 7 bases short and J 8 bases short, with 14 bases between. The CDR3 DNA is TGTGCCAGCACCTGGGGTGAGGGGGAAAAACTGTTTTTT. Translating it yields CASTWGEGEKLFF.

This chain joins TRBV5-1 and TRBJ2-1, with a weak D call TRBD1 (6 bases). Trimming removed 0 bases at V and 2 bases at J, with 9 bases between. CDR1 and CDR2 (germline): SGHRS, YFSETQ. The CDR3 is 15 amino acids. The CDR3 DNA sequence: TGCGCCAGCAGCTTGGGGGACACAGCCTACAATGAGCAGTTCTTC. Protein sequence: CASSLGDTAYNEQFF.

In DNA form, the CDR3 reads TGTGCCAGCAGCTTCAGCCCCAGACGAGGGACTGAAGCTTTCTTT. This translates into CASSFSPRRGTEAFF. This chain links TRBV11-2 with TRBJ1-1; D is unclear. The CDR3 contains 15 residues. The germline V gene encodes CDR1 SGHAT and CDR2 FQNNGV. V lost 3 bases and J 5 bases, leaving 16 bases between the germline ends.

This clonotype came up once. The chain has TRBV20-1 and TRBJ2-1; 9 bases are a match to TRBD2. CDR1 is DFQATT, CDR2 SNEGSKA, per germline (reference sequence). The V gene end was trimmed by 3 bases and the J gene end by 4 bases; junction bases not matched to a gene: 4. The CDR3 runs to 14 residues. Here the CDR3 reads CSASGAGGYNEQFF. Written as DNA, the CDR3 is TGCAGTGCTAGTGGAGCGGGGGGTTACAATGAGCAGTTCTTC.

CDR3 in amino acids: CSTGQGEWAEAFF. The DNA of the CDR3 is TGCAGCACGGGTCAGGGGGAGTGGGCTGAAGCTTTCTTT. The chain has TRBV29-1 and TRBJ1-1; 7 nucleotides align to TRBD1. The germline gives CDR1 SQVTM, CDR2 ANQGSEA. CDR3 length: 13 residues. The junction had 12 bases not matched to a gene; V was cut back by 8 bases and J by 6 bases.

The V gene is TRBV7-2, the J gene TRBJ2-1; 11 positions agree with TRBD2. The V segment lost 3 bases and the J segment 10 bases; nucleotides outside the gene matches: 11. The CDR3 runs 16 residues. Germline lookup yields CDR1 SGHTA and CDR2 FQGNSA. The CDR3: CASSFSGLAAAGEQFF. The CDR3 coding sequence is TGTGCCAGCAGCTTTTCGGGACTAGCGGCCGCGGGAGAGCAGTTCTTC. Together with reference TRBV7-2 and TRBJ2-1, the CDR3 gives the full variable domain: GAGVSQSPSNKVTEKGKDVELRCDPISGHTALYWYRQSLGQGLEFLIYFQGNSAPDKSGLPSDRFSAERTGGSVSTLTIQRTQQEDSAVYLCASSFSGLAAAGEQFFGPGTRLTVL.

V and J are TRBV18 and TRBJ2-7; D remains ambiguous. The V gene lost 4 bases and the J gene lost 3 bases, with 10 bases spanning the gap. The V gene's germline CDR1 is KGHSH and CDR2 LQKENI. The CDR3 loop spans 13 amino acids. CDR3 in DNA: TGTGCCAGCTCACTCAACAATGGCTACGAGCAGTACTTC. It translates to CASSLNNGYEQYF.

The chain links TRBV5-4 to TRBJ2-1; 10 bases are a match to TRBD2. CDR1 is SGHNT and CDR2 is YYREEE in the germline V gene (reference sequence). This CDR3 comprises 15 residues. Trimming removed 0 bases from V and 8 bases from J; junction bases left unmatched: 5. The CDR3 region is CASSLEGLAADEQFF. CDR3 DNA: TGTGCCAGCAGCTTGGAAGGACTAGCGGCAGATGAGCAGTTCTTC.

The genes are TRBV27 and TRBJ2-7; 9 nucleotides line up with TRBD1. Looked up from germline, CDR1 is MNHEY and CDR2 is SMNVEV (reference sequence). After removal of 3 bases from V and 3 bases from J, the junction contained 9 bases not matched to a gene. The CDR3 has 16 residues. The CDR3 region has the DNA TGTGCCAGCAGTTTCACTCCCGGGACAGGGATCTACGAGCAGTACGTC. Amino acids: CASSFTPGTGIYEQYV.

The CDR3 loop reads CASSPLGRSNQPQHF. CDR3 in DNA: TGTGCCAGCTCTCCCTTAGGGAGGAGCAATCAGCCCCAGCATTTT. This chain joins TRBV2 and TRBJ1-5, with unresolved D. V was shortened by 8 bases and J by 1 base, with 15 bases between the two germline ends. In germline, CDR1 is SNHLY, CDR2 FYNNEI. This CDR3 region has 15 residues.

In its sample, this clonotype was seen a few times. The CDR3 nucleotides read TGTGCCAGCAGCGCCGGGGGGGGGAGCAATCAGCCCCAGCATTTT. Its protein product is CASSAGGGSNQPQHF. The chain is built from TRBV9 and TRBJ1-5, with TRBD1 as a possible D gene (5 bases). The CDR3 is 15 residues long. Trimming removed 3 bases at V and 1 base at J, with 11 bases between. Germline V gene lookup returns CDR1 SGDLS and CDR2 YYNGEE. Full variable domain (missing parts from reference TRBV9 and TRBJ1-5): DSGVTQTPKHLITATGQRVTLRCSPRSGDLSVYWYQQSLDQGLQFLIQYYNGEERAKGNILERFSAQQFPDLHSELNLSSLELGDSALYFCASSAGGGSNQPQHFGDGTRLSIL.

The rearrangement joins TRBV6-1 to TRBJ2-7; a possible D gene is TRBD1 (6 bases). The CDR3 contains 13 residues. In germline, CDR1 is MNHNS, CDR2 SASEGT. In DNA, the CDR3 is TGTGCCATCAGTCCGGGACACCTCTACGAGCAGTACGTC. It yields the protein CAISPGHLYEQYV.

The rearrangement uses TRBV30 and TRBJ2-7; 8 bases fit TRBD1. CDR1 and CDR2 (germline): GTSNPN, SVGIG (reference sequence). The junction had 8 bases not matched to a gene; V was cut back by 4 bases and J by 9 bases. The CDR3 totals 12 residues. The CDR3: CAWKGAGGLQYF. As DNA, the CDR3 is TGTGCCTGGAAAGGGGCAGGGGGCTTGCAGTACTTC. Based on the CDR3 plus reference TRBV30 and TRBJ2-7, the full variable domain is SQTIHQWPATLVQPVGSPLSLECTVEGTSNPNLYWYRQAAGRGLQLLFYSVGIGQISSEVPQNLSASRPQDRQFILSSKKLLLSDSGFYLCAWKGAGGLQYFGPGTRLTVT.

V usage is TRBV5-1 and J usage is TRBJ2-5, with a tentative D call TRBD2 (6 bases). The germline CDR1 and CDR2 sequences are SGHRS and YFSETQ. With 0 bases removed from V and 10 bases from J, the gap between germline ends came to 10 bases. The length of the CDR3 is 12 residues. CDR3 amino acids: CASSLVGEDQYF. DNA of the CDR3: TGCGCCAGCAGCTTGGTGGGGGAGGACCAGTACTTC.

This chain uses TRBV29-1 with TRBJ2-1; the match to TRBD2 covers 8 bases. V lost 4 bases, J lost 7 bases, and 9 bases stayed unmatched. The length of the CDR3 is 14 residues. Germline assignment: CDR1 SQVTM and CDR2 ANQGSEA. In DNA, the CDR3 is TGCAGCGTTGTAACAGCGGGAGTATGGAATGAGCAGTTCTTC. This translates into CSVVTAGVWNEQFF.

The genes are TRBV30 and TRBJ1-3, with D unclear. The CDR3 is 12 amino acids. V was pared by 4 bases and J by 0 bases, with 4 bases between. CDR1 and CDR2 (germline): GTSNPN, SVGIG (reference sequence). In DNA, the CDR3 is TGTGCCTGGAAGCGCTCTGGAAACACCATATATTTT. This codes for CAWKRSGNTIYF.

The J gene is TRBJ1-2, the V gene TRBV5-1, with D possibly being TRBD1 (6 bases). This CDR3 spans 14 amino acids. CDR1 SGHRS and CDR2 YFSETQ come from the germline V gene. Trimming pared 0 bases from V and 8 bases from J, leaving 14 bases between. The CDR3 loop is CASSLEGDIQGYTF. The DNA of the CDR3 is TGCGCCAGCAGCTTGGAGGGGGACATCCAGGGCTACACCTTC.

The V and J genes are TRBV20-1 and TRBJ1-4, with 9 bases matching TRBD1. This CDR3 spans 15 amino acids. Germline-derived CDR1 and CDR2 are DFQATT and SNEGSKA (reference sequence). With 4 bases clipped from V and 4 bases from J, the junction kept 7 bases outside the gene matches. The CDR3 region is CSATEQGAGNEKLFF. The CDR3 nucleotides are TGCAGTGCTACAGAACAGGGGGCTGGTAATGAAAAACTGTTTTTT.